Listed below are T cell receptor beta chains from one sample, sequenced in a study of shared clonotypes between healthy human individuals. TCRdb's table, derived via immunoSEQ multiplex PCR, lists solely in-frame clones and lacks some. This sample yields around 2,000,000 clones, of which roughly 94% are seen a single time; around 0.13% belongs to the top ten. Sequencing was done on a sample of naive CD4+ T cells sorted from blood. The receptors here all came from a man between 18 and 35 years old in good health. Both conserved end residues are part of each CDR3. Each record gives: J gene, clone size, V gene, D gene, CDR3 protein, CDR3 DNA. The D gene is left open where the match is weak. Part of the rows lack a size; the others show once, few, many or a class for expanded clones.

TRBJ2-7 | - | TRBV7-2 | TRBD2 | CASSLFGLAGEYEQYF | TGTGCCAGCAGCTTGTTCGGACTAGCGGGAGAGTACGAGCAGTACTTC
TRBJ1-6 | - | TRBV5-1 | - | CASSLGVRVDSPLHF | TGCGCCAGCAGCTTGGGGGTCAGGGTTGATTCACCCCTCCACTTT
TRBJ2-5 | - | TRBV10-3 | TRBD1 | CAISSRQGYQETQYF | TGTGCCATCAGTTCTCGACAGGGCTACCAAGAGACCCAGTACTTC
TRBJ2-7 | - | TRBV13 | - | CASSPRPIPSYEQYF | TGTGCCAGCAGCCCGCGACCGATTCCCTCCTACGAGCAGTACTTC
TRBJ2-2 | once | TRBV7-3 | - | CASSLLRNTGELFF | TGTGCCAGCAGCTTATTGAGGAACACCGGGGAGCTGTTTTTT
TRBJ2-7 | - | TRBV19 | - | CASSAGRSSYEQYF | TGTGCCAGTAGTGCCGGACGGAGCTCCTACGAGCAGTACTTC
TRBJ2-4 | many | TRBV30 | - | CAWSIPGLLAKNIQYF | TGTGCCTGGAGTATACCGGGATTACTAGCCAAAAACATTCAGTACTTC
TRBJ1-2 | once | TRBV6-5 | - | CATATSGYGYTF | TGTGCCACCGCCACATCGGGGTATGGCTACACCTTC
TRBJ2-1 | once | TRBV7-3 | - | CASSLRGSSYNEQFF | TGTGCCAGCAGCTTGAGGGGGAGCTCCTACAATGAGCAGTTCTTC
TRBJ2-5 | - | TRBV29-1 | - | CSVGRQKSVGETQYF | TGCAGCGTTGGCAGACAGAAATCAGTAGGAGAGACCCAGTACTTC
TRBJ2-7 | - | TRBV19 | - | CASKARALSYEQYF | TGTGCCAGTAAAGCCAGGGCGCTCTCCTACGAGCAGTACTTC
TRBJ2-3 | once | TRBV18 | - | CASSPEGIGTDTQYF | TGTGCCAGCTCCCCTGAGGGTATCGGCACAGATACGCAGTATTTT
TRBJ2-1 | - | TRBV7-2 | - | CASSYYSGSSYNEQFF | TGTGCCAGCAGCTACTATAGCGGCAGCTCCTACAATGAGCAGTTCTTC
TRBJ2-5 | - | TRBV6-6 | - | CASRGYQETQYF | TGTGCCAGCAGAGGGTACCAAGAGACCCAGTACTTC
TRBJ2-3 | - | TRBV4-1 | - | CASSLRFSSTDTQYF | TGCGCCAGCAGCCTTAGGTTTTCTAGCACAGATACGCAGTATTTT
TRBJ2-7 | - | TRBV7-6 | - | CASSPTGGSSSYEQYF | TGTGCCAGCAGCCCCACTGGCGGCAGCAGCTCCTACGAGCAGTACTTC
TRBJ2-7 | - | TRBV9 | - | CASSVADGNYYEQYF | TGTGCCAGCAGCGTAGCAGACGGAAATTACTACGAGCAGTACTTC
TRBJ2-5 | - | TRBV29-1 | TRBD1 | CSVAGGVETQYF | TGCAGCGTCGCAGGGGGTGTAGAGACCCAGTACTTC
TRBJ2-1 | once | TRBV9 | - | CASSVGLFSYNEQFF | TGTGCCAGCAGCGTAGGGTTGTTTTCCTACAATGAGCAGTTCTTC
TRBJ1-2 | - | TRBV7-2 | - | CASSLGPAQHLGYTF | TGTGCCAGCAGCTTAGGACCAGCTCAACATCTCGGCTACACCTTC
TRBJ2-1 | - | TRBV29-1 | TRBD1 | CSVVRSGQDYNEQFF | TGCAGCGTTGTGAGATCGGGACAGGACTACAATGAGCAGTTCTTC
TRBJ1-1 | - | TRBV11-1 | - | CASSLRRGNTEAFF | TGTGCCAGCAGCCTCCGACGGGGGAACACTGAAGCTTTCTTT
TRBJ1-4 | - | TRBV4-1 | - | CASSQVGEKLFF | TGCGCCAGCAGCCAAGTAGGTGAAAAACTGTTTTTT
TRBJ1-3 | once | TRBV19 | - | CASSESQGLAGNTIYF | TGTGCCAGTAGTGAATCTCAGGGTTTGGCTGGAAACACCATATATTTT
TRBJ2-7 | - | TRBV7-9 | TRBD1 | CASSLPRTGGDYEQYF | TGTGCCAGCAGCTTACCAAGGACAGGGGGGGACTACGAGCAGTACTTC
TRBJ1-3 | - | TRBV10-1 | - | CASSNSGNTIYF | TGCGCCAGCAGTAACTCTGGAAACACCATATATTTT
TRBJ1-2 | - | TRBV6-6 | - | CASTSWGSTNYGYTF | TGTGCCAGCACTAGCTGGGGGAGTACTAACTATGGCTACACCTTC
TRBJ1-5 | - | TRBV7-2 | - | CASSLAGRNQPQHF | TGTGCCAGCAGCTTAGCAGGGCGCAATCAGCCCCAGCATTTT
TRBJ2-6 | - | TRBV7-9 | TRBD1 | CASSLARDRGTGANVLTF | TGTGCCAGCAGCTTAGCCCGGGACAGGGGTACTGGGGCCAACGTCCTGACTTTC
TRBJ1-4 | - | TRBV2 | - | CASSETWGEKLFF | TGTGCCAGCAGTGAGACTTGGGGTGAAAAACTGTTTTTT
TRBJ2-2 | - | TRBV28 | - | CASSLSRVVGELFF | TGTGCCAGCAGTTTAAGCAGGGTTGTCGGGGAGCTGTTTTTT
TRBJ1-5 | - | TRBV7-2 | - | CASSHIGGLGNQPQHF | TGTGCCAGCAGCCACATAGGGGGGCTGGGCAATCAGCCCCAGCATTTT
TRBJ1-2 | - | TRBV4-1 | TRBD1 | CASSPGTLTGGSGYTF | TGCGCCAGCAGCCCCGGTACCTTGACAGGGGGGAGCGGCTACACCTTC
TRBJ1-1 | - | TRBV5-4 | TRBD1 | CASSSGGGQGHTEAFF | TGTGCCAGCAGCTCTGGAGGCGGACAGGGTCACACTGAAGCTTTCTTT
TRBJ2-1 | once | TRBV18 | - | CASSPSGVDEQFF | TGTGCCAGCTCACCGTCGGGAGTGGATGAGCAGTTCTTC
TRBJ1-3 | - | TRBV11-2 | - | CASRVSGNTIYF | TGTGCCAGCAGGGTTTCTGGAAACACCATATATTTT
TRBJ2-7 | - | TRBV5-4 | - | CASSLLGAKEQYF | TGTGCCAGCAGCTTGTTGGGGGCCAAGGAGCAGTACTTC
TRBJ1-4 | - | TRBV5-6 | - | CASSPDGATNEKLFF | TGTGCCAGCAGCCCCGACGGCGCAACTAATGAAAAACTGTTTTTT
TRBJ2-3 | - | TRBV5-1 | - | CASSLEGSKDTQYF | TGCGCCAGCAGCTTGGAGGGGTCAAAGGATACGCAGTATTTT
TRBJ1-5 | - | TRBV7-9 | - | CASSFYSNQPQHF | TGTGCCAGCAGCTTCTATAGCAATCAGCCCCAGCATTTT
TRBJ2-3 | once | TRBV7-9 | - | CASSASSTDTQYF | TGTGCCAGCAGCGCGTCTAGCACAGATACGCAGTATTTT
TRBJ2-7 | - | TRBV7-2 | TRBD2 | CASSSNRLAGVYEQYF | TGTGCCAGCAGTTCCAACCGACTAGCGGGAGTTTACGAGCAGTACTTC
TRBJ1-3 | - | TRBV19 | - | CASSILNTIYF | TGTGCCAGTAGTATCTTGAACACCATATATTTT
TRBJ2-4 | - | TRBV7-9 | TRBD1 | CASSQAAVDRGGNIQYF | TGTGCCAGCAGCCAAGCGGCGGTTGACAGGGGCGGAAACATTCAGTACTTC
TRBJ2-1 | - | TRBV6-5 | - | CASKTTDPSYNEQFF | TGTGCCAGCAAGACGACTGACCCCTCCTACAATGAGCAGTTCTTC